This TCR beta chain was observed in a study of liver allograft versus peripheral blood T cells. About the study: Transplanted-liver and recipient peripheral blood T cell receptor repertoires were compared.

Trimming at V came to 2 bases and at J to 7 bases, leaving 5 bases not matched to a gene. This CDR3 has 15 amino acids. The germline gives CDR1 SGDLS, CDR2 YYNGEE. TCRdb passed the reads through MiXCR, listing each CDR3 protein once. The sample has about 6,500 distinct CDR3 sequences, over 15% seen once. The table lists this clonotype with a few counts. The chain recombines TRBV9 with TRBJ2-2; 10 bases align to TRBD2. The TCR sequence derives from a human patient who had a liver transplant. Some T cells may be the graft donor's. CDR3 DNA sequence: TGTGCCAGCAGCGTTCAAGCGGGGGGGCTCGGGGAGCTGTTTTTT. Its protein is CASSVQAGGLGELFF.